Listed below are T cell receptor beta chains from one sample, sequenced in a study of type 1 regulatory T cells. These receptors lack a known antigen. MiXCR was run by TCRdb on the reads, yielding one entry per CDR3 protein. Among about 42,000 distinct CDR3 sequences listed, 12% were seen once. The sequenced sample was cultured non-Tr1 T cells, either the whole culture or a sorted T cell fraction (not recorded which). These TCRs come from a human donor in good health. Both conserved end residues are part of each CDR3. The order of the fields is V gene, J gene, clone size, D gene, CDR3 DNA, CDR3 protein. The D gene is left open where the match is weak. The size field is filled for only some rows; it gives once, few, many or a size class.

TRBV20-1,TRBJ2-5,many,-,TGCAGTGCTAGGGGAGAGACCCAGTACTTC,CSARGETQYF
TRBV2,TRBJ2-7,many,TRBD1,TGTGCCAGCAGTTCACAGGGGCTGAACTACGAGCAGTACTTC,CASSSQGLNYEQYF
TRBV20-1,TRBJ2-5,medium-sized,-,TGCAGTGCTAGAGACCCGCGGGACCAAGAGACCCAGTACTTC,CSARDPRDQETQYF
TRBV12-3/TRBV12-4,TRBJ2-1,many,-,TGTGCCAGCAGTATCACCTGGGGCCTTGAGCAGTTCTTC,CASSITWGLEQFF
TRBV2,TRBJ2-3,-,TRBD2,TGTGCCAGCACCTTACTAGCGGGAGTTCAGGATACGCAGTATTTT,CASTLLAGVQDTQYF
TRBV12-3/TRBV12-4,TRBJ2-3,many,-,TGTGCCAGCAGTCGCGACAGGAGTTCTTCAGATACGCAGTATTTT,CASSRDRSSSDTQYF
TRBV28,TRBJ1-5,many,TRBD1,TGTGCCAGCAACCGAATTTCCGGCAGGGGGAATTTT,CASNRISGRGNF
TRBV7-2,TRBJ2-7,-,-,TGTGCCAGCAGCTTAGCGGGGGAAGAAAAGCAGTACTTC,CASSLAGEEKQYF
TRBV19,TRBJ2-2,many,-,TGTGCCAGTCAACCTGTGAACGCGAACACCGGGGAGCTGTTTTTT,CASQPVNANTGELFF
TRBV6-2/TRBV6-3,TRBJ2-5,many,-,TGTGCCAGCAGTCGCCCCGGGTTGGTCGAGACCCAGTACTTC,CASSRPGLVETQYF
TRBV7-9,TRBJ1-4,many,-,TGTGCCAGCAGCATCATGACTAATGAAAAACTGTTTTTT,CASSIMTNEKLFF
TRBV10-3,TRBJ2-7,many,-,TGTGCCACTCAAACGGACCCTAGCTCCTACGAGCAGTACTTC,CATQTDPSSYEQYF
TRBV2,TRBJ2-3,many,-,TGTGCCAGCAAGCCCCAGGGGCTTATAGATACGCAGTATTTT,CASKPQGLIDTQYF
TRBV27,TRBJ2-7,many,-,TGTGCCAGCAGGAACAGGTTCTACGAGCAGTACTTC,CASRNRFYEQYF
TRBV5-1,TRBJ2-3,many,-,TGTGCCAGCAGCTTAGGACTAAGCACAGATACGCAGTATTTT,CASSLGLSTDTQYF
TRBV7-3,TRBJ2-1,few,-,TGTGCCAGCAGCTTAAACTGGGCCACCTACAATGAGCAGTTCTTC,CASSLNWATYNEQFF
TRBV7-9,TRBJ2-1,many,-,TGTGCCAGCAGCCCTAGAGGGGCCGGGACTCAGCAGTTCTTC,CASSPRGAGTQQFF
TRBV9,TRBJ1-2,-,-,TGTGCCAGCAGCCGAGGGGAAGGCGGCTACACCTTC,CASSRGEGGYTF
TRBV19,TRBJ2-3,many,-,TGTGCCAGTAGTATTCGAGGGAAGCCAGATACGCAGTATTTT,CASSIRGKPDTQYF
TRBV30,TRBJ2-1,-,-,TGTGCCTGGAGTGTTCTTGCATACAATGAGCAGTTCTTC,CAWSVLAYNEQFF
TRBV4-2,TRBJ2-1,many,-,TGTGCCAGCAGCCAAGATGGCGGGATAGAGAATGAGCAGTTCTTC,CASSQDGGIENEQFF
TRBV6-2/TRBV6-3,TRBJ2-7,few,TRBD2,TGTGCCAGCAGCTTTGGGACTATCTACGAGCAGTACTTC,CASSFGTIYEQYF
TRBV5-1,TRBJ2-3,-,-,TGCGCCAGCAAGGGGCGGACTAGCACAGATACGCAGTATTTT,CASKGRTSTDTQYF
TRBV20-1,TRBJ2-1,-,-,TGCAGTGCTAGAGTACGGGGGATACAATGGGAGCAGTTCTTC,CSARVRGIQWEQFF
TRBV9,TRBJ2-2,medium-sized,-,TGTGCCAGCACCAGGGACCCAGCGAACACCGGGGAGCTGTTTTTT,CASTRDPANTGELFF
TRBV7-8,TRBJ2-1,-,TRBD1,TGTGCCAGCAGCCCGGGACAGCCTTTCAATGAGCAGTTCTTC,CASSPGQPFNEQFF
TRBV18,TRBJ2-5,many,-,TGTGCCAGCTCCTGGGGCGAGACCCAGTACTTC,CASSWGETQYF
TRBV5-6,TRBJ1-1,few,-,TGTGCCAGCAGCCGGGCCCGTCTTGGGGCTTTCTTT,CASSRARLGAFF
TRBV5-1,TRBJ2-1,many,TRBD2,TGCGCCAGCCTGCGGGAGGGAAATGAGCAGTTCTTC,CASLREGNEQFF
TRBV14,TRBJ2-1,many,TRBD2,TGTGCCAGCAGCCAATTGACTAGCGGTTACAATGAGCAGTTCTTC,CASSQLTSGYNEQFF
TRBV20-1,TRBJ2-5,-,-,TGCAGTGCTATAATAGGGGTCGCCGGAATCCAAGAGACCCAGTACTTC,CSAIIGVAGIQETQYF
TRBV19,TRBJ2-2,-,TRBD2,TGTGCCAGTAGCGGGAGGGCCGGGGAGCTGTTTTTT,CASSGRAGELFF